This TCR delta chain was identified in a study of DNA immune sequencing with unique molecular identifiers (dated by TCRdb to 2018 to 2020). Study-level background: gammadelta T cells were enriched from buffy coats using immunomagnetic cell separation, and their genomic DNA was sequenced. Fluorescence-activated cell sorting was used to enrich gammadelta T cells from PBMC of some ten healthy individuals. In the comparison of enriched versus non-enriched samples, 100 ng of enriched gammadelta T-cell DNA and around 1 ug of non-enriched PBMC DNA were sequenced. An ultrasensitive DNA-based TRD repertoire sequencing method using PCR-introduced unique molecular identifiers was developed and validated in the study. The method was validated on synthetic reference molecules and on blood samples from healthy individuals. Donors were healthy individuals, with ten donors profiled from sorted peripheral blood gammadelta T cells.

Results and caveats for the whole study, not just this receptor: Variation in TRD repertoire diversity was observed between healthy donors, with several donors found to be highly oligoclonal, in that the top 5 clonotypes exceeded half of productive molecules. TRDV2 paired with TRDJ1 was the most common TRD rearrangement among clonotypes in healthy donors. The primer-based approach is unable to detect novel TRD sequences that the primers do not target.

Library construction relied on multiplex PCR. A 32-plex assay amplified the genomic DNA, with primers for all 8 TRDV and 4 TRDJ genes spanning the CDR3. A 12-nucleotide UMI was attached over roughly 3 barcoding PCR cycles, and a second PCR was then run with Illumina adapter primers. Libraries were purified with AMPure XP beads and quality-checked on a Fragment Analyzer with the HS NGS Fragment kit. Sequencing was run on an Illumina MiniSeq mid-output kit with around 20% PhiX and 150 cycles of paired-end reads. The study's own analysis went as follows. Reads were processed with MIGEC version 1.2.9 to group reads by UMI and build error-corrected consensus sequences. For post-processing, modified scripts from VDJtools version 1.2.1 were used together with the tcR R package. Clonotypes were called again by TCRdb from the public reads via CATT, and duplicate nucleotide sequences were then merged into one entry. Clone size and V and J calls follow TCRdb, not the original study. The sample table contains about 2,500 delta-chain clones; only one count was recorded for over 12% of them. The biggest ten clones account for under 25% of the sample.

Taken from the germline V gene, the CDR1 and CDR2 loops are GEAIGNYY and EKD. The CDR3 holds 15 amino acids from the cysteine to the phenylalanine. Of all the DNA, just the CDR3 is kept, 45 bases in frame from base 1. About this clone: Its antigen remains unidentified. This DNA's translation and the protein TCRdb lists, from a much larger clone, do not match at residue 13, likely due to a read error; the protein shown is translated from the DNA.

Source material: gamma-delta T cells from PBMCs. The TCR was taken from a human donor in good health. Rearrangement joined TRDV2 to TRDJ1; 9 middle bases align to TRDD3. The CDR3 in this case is CACDLLGEPTDKHIF. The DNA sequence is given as TGTGCCTGTGACTTACTGGGGGAGCCCACCGATAAACACATCTTT.